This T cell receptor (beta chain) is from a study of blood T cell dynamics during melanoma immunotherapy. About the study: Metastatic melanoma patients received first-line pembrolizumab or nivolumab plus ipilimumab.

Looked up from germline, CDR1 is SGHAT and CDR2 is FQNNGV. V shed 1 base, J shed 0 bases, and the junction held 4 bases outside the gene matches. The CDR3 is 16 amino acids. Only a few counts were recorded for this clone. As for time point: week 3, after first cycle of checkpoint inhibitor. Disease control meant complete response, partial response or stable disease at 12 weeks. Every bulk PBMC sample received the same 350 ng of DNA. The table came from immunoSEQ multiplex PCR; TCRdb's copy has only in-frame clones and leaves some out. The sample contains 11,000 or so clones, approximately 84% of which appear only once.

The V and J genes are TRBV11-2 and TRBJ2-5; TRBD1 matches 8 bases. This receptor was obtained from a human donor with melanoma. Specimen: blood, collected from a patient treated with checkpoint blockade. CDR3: CASSLGQGAHQETQYF. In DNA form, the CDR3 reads TGTGCCAGCAGCTTAGGGCAGGGGGCCCACCAAGAGACCCAGTACTTC.